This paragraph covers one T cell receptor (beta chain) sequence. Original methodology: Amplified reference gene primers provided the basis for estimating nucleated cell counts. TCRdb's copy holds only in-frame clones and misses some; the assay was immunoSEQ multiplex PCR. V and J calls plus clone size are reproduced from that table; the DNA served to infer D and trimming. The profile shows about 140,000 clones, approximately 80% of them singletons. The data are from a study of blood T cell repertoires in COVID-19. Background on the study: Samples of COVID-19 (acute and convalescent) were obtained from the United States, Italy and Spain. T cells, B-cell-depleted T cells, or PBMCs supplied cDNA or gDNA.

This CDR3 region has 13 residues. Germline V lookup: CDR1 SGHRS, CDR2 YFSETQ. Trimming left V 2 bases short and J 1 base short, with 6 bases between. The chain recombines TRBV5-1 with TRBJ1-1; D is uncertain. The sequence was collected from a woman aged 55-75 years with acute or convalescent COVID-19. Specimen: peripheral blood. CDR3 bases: TGCGCCAGCAGCTTTCAGGAGAACACTGAAGCTTTCTTT. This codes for CASSFQENTEAFF. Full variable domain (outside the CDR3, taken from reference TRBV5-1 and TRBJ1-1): KAGVTQTPRYLIKTRGQQVTLSCSPISGHRSVSWYQQTPGQGLQFLFEYFSETQRNKGNFPGRFSGRQFSNSRSEMNVSTLELGDSALYLCASSFQENTEAFFGQGTRLTVV.